These 20 T cell receptor beta chains were sequenced from one sample in a study of cytomegalovirus exposure and HLA in healthy donors. With 60 Vbeta and 13 Jbeta primers, the PCR was carried out. TCRdb's table, derived via immunoSEQ multiplex PCR, lists solely in-frame clones and lacks some. The repertoire holds 210,000 or so clones, with 60% to 80% as singletons. Sequencing was done on a sample of PBMCs. Every receptor here comes from a man aged 18 to 30 in good health and CMV-seronegative.

This rearrangement joins TRBV4-2 to TRBJ1-3; D uncertain. Deletions cut 0 bases from V and 0 bases from J, with 15 bases between. This CDR3 has 18 amino acids. Germline V gene lookup returns CDR1 LGHNA and CDR2 YNFKEQ. The DNA for the CDR3 is TGTGCCAGCAGCCAAGAAAATAGGACTCCACTCTCTGGAAACACCATATATTTT. This sequence encodes CASSQENRTPLSGNTIYF.

The gene calls are TRBV19 and TRBJ2-7; no firm D call. CDR3 length: 15 amino acids. V shed 4 bases and J shed 4 bases, with 17 bases lying between them. CDR1 and CDR2 from the germline V gene are LNHDA and SQIVND (reference sequence). CDR3 loop: CASSNPRSPRYEQYF. The CDR3 region has the DNA TGTGCCAGTAGTAATCCTAGGTCCCCTCGGTACGAGCAGTACTTC. Complete variable domain (other parts from reference TRBV19 and TRBJ2-7): DGGITQSPKYLFRKEGQNVTLSCEQNLNHDAMYWYRQDPGQGLRLIYYSQIVNDFQKGDIAEGYSVSREKKESFPLTVTSAQKNPTAFYLCASSNPRSPRYEQYFGPGTRLTVT.

The genes are TRBV7-8 and TRBJ1-4; TRBD1 agrees at 10 bases. In germline, CDR1 is SGHVS, CDR2 FQNEAQ. The CDR3 has 15 amino acids. V shed 5 bases, J shed 7 bases, and the junction held 7 bases outside the gene matches. CDR3 amino acids: CASSPRTGGSEKLFF. CDR3 DNA: TGTGCCAGCAGCCCACGGACAGGGGGGAGTGAAAAACTGTTTTTT.

The chain combines TRBV11-1 with TRBJ2-3; 7 positions match TRBD1. Trimming removed 5 bases from V and 0 bases from J; junction bases left unmatched: 8. CDR3 length: 16 residues. In germline, CDR1 is SGHAT, CDR2 FQDESV (reference sequence). The DNA of the CDR3 is TGTGCCAGCAGCACCGGGACAGAATCTAGCACAGATACGCAGTATTTT. Encoded protein: CASSTGTESSTDTQYF.

J is TRBJ2-1 and V is TRBV27; 11 bases are shared with TRBD2. CDR3 size: 16 residues. Germline V CDR1 and CDR2: MNHEY, SMNVEV (reference sequence). The junction had 13 bases not matched to a gene; V was cut back by 7 bases and J by 8 bases. CDR3 nucleotides: TGTGCCAGCATTCAGAGTCGGGCTAGCGGGGGGTATGAGCAGTTCTTC. It translates to CASIQSRASGGYEQFF.

V and J are TRBV6-1 and TRBJ2-2; no clear D. CDR1 is MNHNS, CDR2 SASEGT, per germline. Deletions cut 4 bases from V and 3 bases from J, with 6 bases between. This CDR3 comprises 13 residues. The CDR3 DNA reads as TGTGCCAGCAGTGTGGGCTACACCGGGGAGCTGTTTTTT. Its translation: CASSVGYTGELFF.

This clone was detected once. The rearrangement joins TRBV7-9 to TRBJ1-4, with D uncertain. The CDR3 contains 16 residues. Trimming pared 5 bases from V and 0 bases from J, leaving 13 bases between. The germline V gene has CDR1 SEHNR and CDR2 FQNEAQ (reference sequence). CDR3 DNA sequence: TGTGCCAGCAGCCCTTCTCGTCGTACAACTAATGAAAAACTGTTTTTT. It codes for CASSPSRRTTNEKLFF.

The chain combines TRBV5-1 with TRBJ2-5; D might be TRBD2 (6 bases). The J call may be faulty, since TRBJ2-7 better matches the DNA end. Germline CDR1 SGHRS, CDR2 YFSETQ. The CDR3 sequence is 17 residues long. CDR3 in DNA: TGCGCCAGCAGCAATACTAGCTCACCTACAAGTGGCTACGAGCAGTACTTC. Translating it yields CASSNTSSPTSGYEQYF.

The V call is TRBV9, the J call TRBJ2-3, with 7 bases identical to TRBD1. The CDR3 spans 17 residues. The germline CDR1 and CDR2 sequences are SGDLS and YYNGEE. V dropped 3 bases and J dropped 11; count of bases not matched to a gene: 21. CDR3 nucleotides: TGTGCCAGCAGCGCATCACAGGGGTCCCACTCGGCCAATGAGCAGTATTTT. This encodes CASSASQGSHSANEQYF.

A few counts support this clone. The chain combines TRBV5-6 with TRBJ2-7; a possible D gene is TRBD2 (6 bases). The germline gives CDR1 SGHDT, CDR2 YYEEEE. The CDR3 totals 15 residues. V shed 4 bases and J shed 0 bases, with 14 bases lying between them. CDR3 region: CASSPWDFHSYEQYF. The CDR3 DNA is TGTGCCAGCAGCCCGTGGGACTTCCACTCCTACGAGCAGTACTTC.

This clone has a handful of counts. The CDR3 spells CASSGRDRGTYNEQFF. DNA for the CDR3: TGTGCCAGCAGTGGGCGGGACAGGGGTACCTACAATGAGCAGTTCTTC. The genes are TRBV6-1 and TRBJ2-1, with 10 bases aligning to TRBD1. The CDR3 length is 16 residues. V lost 4 bases, J lost 2 bases, and 5 bases stayed unmatched. Germline lookup yields CDR1 MNHNS and CDR2 SASEGT.

The chain joins TRBV11-2 to TRBJ2-3; 10 nucleotides line up with TRBD2. This CDR3 comprises 16 residues. The V and J ends lost 5 bases and 5 bases, in that order; junction bases with no gene match: 10. In germline, CDR1 is SGHAT, CDR2 FQNNGV. The chain's CDR3 is CASSPDGAGGRDTQYF. DNA of the CDR3: TGTGCCAGCAGCCCCGATGGAGCGGGAGGGCGAGATACGCAGTATTTT.

This sequence joins TRBV18 and TRBJ1-3, with 7 bases lining up with TRBD1. Trimming at V came to 4 bases and at J to 1 base, leaving 7 bases not matched to a gene. CDR3 length equals 16 residues. CDR1 is KGHSH, CDR2 LQKENI, per germline. The CDR3 region has the DNA TGTGCCAGCTCACTTCTACAGACAGGGTCTGGAAACACCATATATTTT. This codes for CASSLLQTGSGNTIYF.

The rearrangement joins TRBV5-1 to TRBJ1-3, with D tentatively TRBD1 (6 bases). V lost 0 bases, J lost 0 bases, and 13 bases lay in between. The CDR3 totals 17 residues. Germline CDR1 SGHRS, CDR2 YFSETQ. In DNA form, the CDR3 reads TGCGCCAGCAGCTTGGCCGGACAGATGAGCTCTGGAAACACCATATATTTT. Its protein product is CASSLAGQMSSGNTIYF.

The rearrangement uses TRBV19 and TRBJ2-7; no firm D call. Trimming left V 6 bases short and J 0 bases short, with 9 bases between. CDR1 is LNHDA and CDR2 is SQIVND in the germline V gene (reference sequence). The CDR3 contains 13 residues. The CDR3 DNA sequence: TGTGCCAGTAGAAGTGGCAGCTCCTACGAGCAGTACTTC. Translation: CASRSGSSYEQYF.

The chain recombines TRBV5-5 with TRBJ1-1; no definite D call. The V gene lost 0 bases and the J gene lost 2 bases, with 8 bases spanning the gap. Germline V lookup: CDR1 SGHKS, CDR2 YYEKEE (reference sequence). This CDR3 is built from 14 residues. In DNA form, the CDR3 reads TGTGCCAGCAGCTTGGGTCCAGGTAACACTGAAGCTTTCTTT. It translates to CASSLGPGNTEAFF.

A single count supports this clone. This chain joins TRBV27 and TRBJ2-7; a possible D gene is TRBD2 (6 bases). This CDR3 contains 13 residues. CDR1 MNHEY and CDR2 SMNVEV come from the germline V gene (reference sequence). The V end lost 5 bases, the J end lost 6 bases, and 14 bases lay between the germline ends. The CDR3 sequence: CASSPTRMSEQYF. The DNA of the CDR3 is TGTGCCAGCAGTCCGACTAGAATGAGCGAGCAGTACTTC.

V and J are TRBV7-6 and TRBJ2-1, with D perhaps TRBD1 (6 bases). Trimming pared 5 bases from V and 10 bases from J, leaving 15 bases between. CDR1 is SGHVS, CDR2 FNYEAQ, per germline. The CDR3 loop spans 13 amino acids. The CDR3 DNA is TGTGCCAGCAGCCCATACAGGGATGGCGAGCAGTTCTTC. Protein: CASSPYRDGEQFF.

This clone has only a few counts. V gene TRBV10-3 combines with J gene TRBJ2-5, with D possibly TRBD1 on 6 matching bases. The CDR3 totals 14 residues. Trimming took 2 bases from V and 7 from J, leaving 14 bases between them. Per the germline V gene, CDR1 is ENHRY and CDR2 is SYGVKD. The CDR3: CAISERTGIGTQYF. Here the CDR3 DNA reads TGTGCCATCAGTGAGAGAACAGGGATCGGGACCCAGTACTTC.

The rearrangement links TRBV11-2 to TRBJ2-1; D possibly corresponds to TRBD2 (5 bases). The CDR3 totals 17 residues. Per germline, CDR1 SGHAT and CDR2 FQNNGV. Trimming removed 4 bases at V and 2 bases at J, with 18 bases between. DNA for the CDR3: TGTGCCAGCAGCTCCTCTGTTCTGAGGGAGACCTACAATGAGCAGTTCTTC. It is translated as CASSSSVLRETYNEQFF.